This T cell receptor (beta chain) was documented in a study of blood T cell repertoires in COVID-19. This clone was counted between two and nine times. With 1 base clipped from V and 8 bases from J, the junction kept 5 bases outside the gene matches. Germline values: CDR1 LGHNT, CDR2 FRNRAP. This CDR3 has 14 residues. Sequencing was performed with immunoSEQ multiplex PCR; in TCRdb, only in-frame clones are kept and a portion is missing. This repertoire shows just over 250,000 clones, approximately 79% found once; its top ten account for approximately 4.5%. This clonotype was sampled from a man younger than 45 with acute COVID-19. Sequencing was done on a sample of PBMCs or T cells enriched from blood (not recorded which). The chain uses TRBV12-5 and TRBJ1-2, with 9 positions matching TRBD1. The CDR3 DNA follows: TGTGCTAGTGGTTTGGAGGGACAGGGAGGAGGCTACACCTTC. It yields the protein CASGLEGQGGGYTF.